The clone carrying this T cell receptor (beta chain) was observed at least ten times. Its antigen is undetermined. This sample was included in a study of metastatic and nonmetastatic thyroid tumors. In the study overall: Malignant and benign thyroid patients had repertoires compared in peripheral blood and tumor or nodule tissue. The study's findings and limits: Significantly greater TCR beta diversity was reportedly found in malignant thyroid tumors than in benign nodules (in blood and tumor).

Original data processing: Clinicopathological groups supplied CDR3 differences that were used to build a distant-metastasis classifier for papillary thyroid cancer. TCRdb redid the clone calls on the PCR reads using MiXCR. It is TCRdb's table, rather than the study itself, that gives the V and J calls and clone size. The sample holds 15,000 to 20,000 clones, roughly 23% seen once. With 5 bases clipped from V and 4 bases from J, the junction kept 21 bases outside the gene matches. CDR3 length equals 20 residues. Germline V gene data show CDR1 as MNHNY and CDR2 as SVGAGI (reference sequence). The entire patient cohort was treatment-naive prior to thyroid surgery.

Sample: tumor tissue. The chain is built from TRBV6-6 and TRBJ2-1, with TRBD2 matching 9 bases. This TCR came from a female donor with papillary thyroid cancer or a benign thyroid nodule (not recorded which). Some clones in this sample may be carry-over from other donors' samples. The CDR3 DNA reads TGTGCCAGCAGTCATATGAAACCCCAAAAGACTAGCGGAGTTTACAATGAGCAGTTCTTC. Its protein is CASSHMKPQKTSGVYNEQFF.